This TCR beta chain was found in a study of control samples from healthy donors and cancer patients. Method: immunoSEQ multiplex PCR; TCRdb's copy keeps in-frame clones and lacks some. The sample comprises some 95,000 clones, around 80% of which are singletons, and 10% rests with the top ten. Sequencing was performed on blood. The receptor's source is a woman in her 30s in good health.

In DNA form, the CDR3 reads TGTGCCTGGACCCCCGCCTCTAACTATGGCTACACCTTC. Translated, it gives CAWTPASNYGYTF. The rearrangement uses TRBV30 and TRBJ1-2; D gene unclear. Trimming cost V 4 bases and J 0 bases, with 9 bases left between them. The CDR3 totals 13 residues. The V gene's germline CDR1 is GTSNPN and CDR2 SVGIG (reference sequence).